Below, 32 T cell receptor beta chains from the same sample are listed, as sequenced in a study of cytomegalovirus exposure and HLA in healthy donors. PCR employed 60 Vbeta and 13 Jbeta primers. Libraries were prepared by immunoSEQ multiplex PCR; TCRdb keeps only in-frame clonotypes and omits some of them. This sample has about 200,000 clones, with less than 80% found just once. Sample: PBMCs. Every receptor here comes from a girl aged 2-15 years in good health and CMV-seronegative.

The chain links TRBV7-9 to TRBJ2-3; D is undetermined. V was cut by 5 bases and J by 2 bases, with 14 bases left in between. Per germline, CDR1 SEHNR and CDR2 FQNEAQ (reference sequence). The CDR3 is made up of 15 amino acids. CDR3 sequence reads: CASSTYSGYTDTQYF. The DNA for the CDR3 is TGTGCCAGCAGCACTTATTCGGGTTACACAGATACGCAGTATTTT. The entire variable domain, with the rest obtained from reference TRBV7-9 and TRBJ2-3, is as follows: DTGVSQNPRHKITKRGQNVTFRCDPISEHNRLYWYRQTLGQGPEFLTYFQNEAQLEKSRLLSDRFSAERPKGSFSTLEIQRTEQGDSAMYLCASSTYSGYTDTQYFGPGTRLTVL.

There are a few counts of this clone. V usage is TRBV19 and J usage is TRBJ2-7, with TRBD1 matching over 9 bases. V gave up 3 bases and J gave up 3 bases; unmatched junction bases: 3. CDR3 size: 14 residues. CDR1 LNHDA and CDR2 SQIVND come from the germline V gene (reference sequence). CDR3 bases: TGTGCCAGTAGTATTCCGGGACAGGGCTACGAGCAGTACTTC. As protein: CASSIPGQGYEQYF.

This clone has only a few counts. The chain combines TRBV9 with TRBJ2-7; the match to TRBD1 covers 7 bases. This CDR3 has 13 residues. The junction had 2 bases not matched to a gene; V was cut back by 2 bases and J by 3 bases. CDR1 and CDR2 (germline): SGDLS, YYNGEE. CDR3 loop: CASSVGQNYEQYF. Written as DNA, the CDR3 is TGTGCCAGCAGCGTGGGACAGAACTACGAGCAGTACTTC.

The CDR3: CSSRVAGGTDTQYF. CDR3 sequence (DNA): TGTTCATCCCGGGTAGCGGGGGGCACAGATACGCAGTATTTT. The chain uses TRBV6-1 and TRBJ2-3, with 9 nucleotides matching TRBD2. The CDR3 loop spans 14 amino acids. Per germline, CDR1 MNHNS and CDR2 SASEGT.

The chain uses TRBV29-1 and TRBJ2-7, with D perhaps TRBD1 (6 bases). V was shortened by 3 bases and J by 0 bases, with 15 bases between the two germline ends. The CDR3 contains 15 residues. The V gene's germline CDR1 is SQVTM and CDR2 ANQGSEA. The CDR3 protein is CSVEFPTGSSYEQYF. The DNA of the CDR3 is TGCAGCGTTGAGTTCCCCACAGGGAGCTCCTACGAGCAGTACTTC.

This clone was detected once. The chain recombines TRBV6-6 with TRBJ2-3, with 10 bases lining up with TRBD2. The V segment lost 5 bases and the J segment 6 bases; nucleotides outside the gene matches: 5. Germline CDR1 reads MNHNY; CDR2 reads SVGAGI (reference sequence). This CDR3 comprises 14 residues. The CDR3 loop is CASSSGGGQDTQYF. The CDR3 DNA follows: TGTGCCAGCAGTAGCGGGGGGGGTCAGGATACGCAGTATTTT.

The V call is TRBV5-1, the J call TRBJ2-2, with 9 bases aligning to TRBD2. This CDR3 spans 16 amino acids. The junction had 2 bases not matched to a gene; V was cut back by 0 bases and J by 2 bases. CDR1 and CDR2 (germline): SGHRS, YFSETQ. The CDR3: CASSLGLAVNTGELFF. In nucleotides, the CDR3 is TGCGCCAGCAGCTTGGGACTAGCGGTCAACACCGGGGAGCTGTTTTTT.

This chain joins TRBV29-1 and TRBJ2-7, with D unclear. V lost 7 bases, J lost 4 bases, and 17 bases lay in between. The CDR3 length is 13 residues. Germline V gene data show CDR1 as SQVTM and CDR2 as ANQGSEA. The CDR3 bases are TGCAGCGGTCCCCGTACCCAGGTGTACGAGCAGTACTTC. The encoded protein is CSGPRTQVYEQYF.

This clone was observed a single time. The same CDR3 arises from other DNA sequences in this sample as well. This chain uses TRBV10-3 with TRBJ2-2, with D uncertain. Trimming stripped 2 bases from V and 3 bases from J, with 7 bases between. This CDR3 comprises 14 residues. Germline V lookup: CDR1 ENHRY, CDR2 SYGVKD. The CDR3 DNA reads as TGTGCCATCAGTGAGAGTCGGGACACCGGGGAGCTGTTTTTT. It translates to CAISESRDTGELFF.

In DNA form, the CDR3 reads TGCGCCAGCAGCTTGGGGGACTCCGAAAATAACTATGGCTACACCTTC. Protein: CASSLGDSENNYGYTF. The rearrangement joins TRBV5-1 to TRBJ1-2; the D gene is possibly TRBD1 (5 bases). This CDR3 is 16 amino acids long. Germline V gene data show CDR1 as SGHRS and CDR2 as YFSETQ. The V end was cut by 0 bases, the J end by 1 base, with 13 bases between. Based on the CDR3 plus reference TRBV5-1 and TRBJ1-2, the full variable domain is KAGVTQTPRYLIKTRGQQVTLSCSPISGHRSVSWYQQTPGQGLQFLFEYFSETQRNKGNFPGRFSGRQFSNSRSEMNVSTLELGDSALYLCASSLGDSENNYGYTFGSGTRLTVV.

The chain recombines TRBV19 with TRBJ1-1; D is ambiguous. Trimming stripped 8 bases from V and 1 base from J, with 8 bases between. There are 12 residues in the CDR3. CDR1 LNHDA and CDR2 SQIVND come from the germline V gene (reference sequence). Written as DNA, the CDR3 is TGTGCCAGTCTCACAGAGAACACTGAAGCTTTCTTT. Amino acids: CASLTENTEAFF.

J is TRBJ1-1 and V is TRBV7-2; no reliable D call. The V end lost 1 base, the J end lost 3 bases, and 6 bases lay between the germline ends. Per the germline V gene, CDR1 is SGHTA and CDR2 is FQGNSA. The CDR3 runs to 13 residues. For the CDR3, the DNA is TGTGCCAGCAGCTTAGAAGCGTACACTGAAGCTTTCTTT. Its translation: CASSLEAYTEAFF.

The chain couples TRBV21-1 to TRBJ2-7; TRBD1 is the table's D call, not checked against the DNA. TRBV21-1 corresponds to a pseudogene. The CDR3 is made up of 14 amino acids. CDR3 sequence (DNA): TGTGCCAGCAGCTCTTGGGACAGGATCCACGAGCAGTACTTC. This translates into CASSSWDRIHEQYF.

The rearrangement uses TRBV5-4 and TRBJ2-1, with a tentative D call TRBD2 (6 bases). Looked up from germline, CDR1 is SGHNT and CDR2 is YYREEE (reference sequence). The ends were cut back, 0 bases at V and 7 bases at J, with 8 bases in the middle. CDR3 size: 13 residues. The CDR3 sequence: CASSLVEGNEQFF. In DNA, the CDR3 is TGTGCCAGCAGCTTGGTGGAGGGAAATGAGCAGTTCTTC. The whole variable domain, remainder taken from reference TRBV5-4 and TRBJ2-1, is ETGVTQSPTHLIKTRGQQVTLRCSSQSGHNTVSWYQQALGQGPQFIFQYYREEENGRGNFPPRFSGLQFPNYSSELNVNALELDDSALYLCASSLVEGNEQFFGPGTRLTVL.

This sequence joins TRBV7-9 and TRBJ2-7; D might be TRBD2 (5 bases). V lost 4 bases, J lost 5 bases, and 15 bases lay in between. CDR3 size: 14 residues. The V gene's germline CDR1 is SEHNR and CDR2 FQNEAQ (reference sequence). The CDR3 DNA is TGTGCCAGCAGCTGGGTTAGCGAGTTAGACGAGCAGTACTTC. This sequence encodes CASSWVSELDEQYF. The complete variable domain, with remaining parts taken from reference TRBV7-9 and TRBJ2-7, reads DTGVSQNPRHKITKRGQNVTFRCDPISEHNRLYWYRQTLGQGPEFLTYFQNEAQLEKSRLLSDRFSAERPKGSFSTLEIQRTEQGDSAMYLCASSWVSELDEQYFGPGTRLTVT.

The chain uses TRBV19 and TRBJ2-7; perhaps TRBD1 as D (5 bases). Germline V gene sequence: CDR1 LNHDA, CDR2 SQIVND (reference sequence). The V end was cut by 6 bases, the J end by 2 bases, with 11 bases between. The CDR3 totals 13 residues. This CDR3 reads CASSPTVTYEQYF. CDR3 in DNA: TGTGCCAGTAGCCCGACAGTAACCTACGAGCAGTACTTC.

The gene calls are TRBV30 and TRBJ1-3; the match to TRBD1 covers 9 bases. This CDR3 region has 14 residues. Trimming cost V 5 bases and J 3 bases; bases outside gene matches: 5. The germline V gene encodes CDR1 GTSNPN and CDR2 SVGIG (reference sequence). CDR3 in amino acids: CAWGQGYDGNTIYF. The CDR3 bases are TGTGCCTGGGGACAGGGGTATGATGGAAACACCATATATTTT.

V gene TRBV7-9 combines with J gene TRBJ2-3, with a weak D call TRBD1 (7 bases). V lost 4 bases and J 9 bases, leaving 17 bases between the germline ends. CDR3 length equals 14 residues. CDR1 is SEHNR and CDR2 is FQNEAQ in the germline V gene (reference sequence). DNA for the CDR3: TGTGCCAGCAGCTCCCAGGGGGGTTGGTCGACGCAGTATTTT. It encodes CASSSQGGWSTQYF.

This chain links TRBV4-1 with TRBJ2-6, with D tentatively TRBD1 (7 bases). V was cut by 1 base and J by 3 bases, with 10 bases left in between. Germline values: CDR1 MGHRA, CDR2 YSYEKL. This CDR3 has 16 residues. The CDR3 DNA sequence: TGCGCCAGCAGCCAAGTCCAGGGGGGTGGGGCCAACGTCCTGACTTTC. The encoded protein is CASSQVQGGGANVLTF.

Only a few counts were recorded for this clone. The chain combines TRBV27 with TRBJ1-2; the D gene is possibly TRBD1 (5 bases). Between the trimmed V and J ends, which lost 1 base and 4 bases, there was a span of 10 bases. The germline CDR1 and CDR2 sequences are MNHEY and SMNVEV (reference sequence). The CDR3 contains 14 residues. CDR3 region: CASSLFGGSYGYTF. CDR3 DNA: TGTGCCAGCAGTTTATTCGGGGGGTCCTATGGCTACACCTTC.

The chain recombines TRBV5-6 with TRBJ2-7; weak D call: TRBD1 (6 bases). The CDR3 has 18 amino acids. The V end was cut by 3 bases, the J end by 0 bases, with 22 bases between. Germline-derived CDR1 and CDR2 are SGHDT and YYEEEE. The CDR3 sequence: CASSSDRSVKDSSYEQYF. Here the CDR3 DNA reads TGTGCCAGCAGCTCCGACCGTAGTGTGAAGGACAGCTCCTACGAGCAGTACTTC.

Notes on this clone: Other DNA sequences in this sample translate to the same CDR3. The chain couples TRBV6-5 to TRBJ1-1; 9 bases fit TRBD1. This CDR3 region has 13 residues. Germline V gene lookup returns CDR1 MNHEY and CDR2 SVGAGI. The V gene end was trimmed by 6 bases and the J gene end by 3 bases; junction bases not matched to a gene: 2. The CDR3 bases are TGTGCCAGCAGCGACAGGGGGTACACTGAAGCTTTCTTT. Residues: CASSDRGYTEAFF.

The V and J genes are TRBV5-1 and TRBJ2-2; D is unresolved. Germline CDR1 is SGHRS and CDR2 is YFSETQ. The CDR3 runs 15 residues. Trimming cost V 1 base and J 1 base, with 8 bases left between them. The CDR3 nucleotides read TGCGCCAGCAGCTTGATGGTCAGGAACACCGGGGAGCTGTTTTTT. This gives the protein CASSLMVRNTGELFF.

This chain uses TRBV19 with TRBJ1-6; 9 nucleotides agree with TRBD1. Germline V gene sequence: CDR1 LNHDA, CDR2 SQIVND (reference sequence). The CDR3 is 15 amino acids. The trim removed 5 bases at V and 6 bases at J, leaving 5 bases unmatched. In DNA, the CDR3 is TGTGCCAGTAGTCAGGACAGGGGTGGTAATTCACCCCTCCACTTT. It is translated as CASSQDRGGNSPLHF. The full variable domain, in which reference TRBV19 and TRBJ1-6 provide the parts outside the CDR3, is DGGITQSPKYLFRKEGQNVTLSCEQNLNHDAMYWYRQDPGQGLRLIYYSQIVNDFQKGDIAEGYSVSREKKESFPLTVTSAQKNPTAFYLCASSQDRGGNSPLHFGNGTRLTVT.

This sequence joins TRBV5-6 and TRBJ2-1, with TRBD2 as a possible D gene (5 bases). The CDR3 length is 15 residues. V was shortened by 0 bases and J by 6 bases, with 13 bases between the two germline ends. Germline lookup yields CDR1 SGHDT and CDR2 YYEEEE. The CDR3 DNA follows: TGTGCCAGCAGCTTGGGCCCTTCGAGGGCCAATGAGCAGTTCTTC. As protein: CASSLGPSRANEQFF.

As regards this clone: Other DNA sequences in this specimen translate into the identical CDR3. The V gene is TRBV5-1, the J gene TRBJ2-7, with 7 bases identical to TRBD2. Germline V gene lookup returns CDR1 SGHRS and CDR2 YFSETQ. The CDR3 is 12 amino acids. V shed 5 bases, J shed 4 bases, and the junction held 3 bases outside the gene matches. This CDR3 is CASSGGEYEQYF. Here the CDR3 DNA reads TGCGCCAGCAGTGGGGGGGAATACGAGCAGTACTTC.

The chain recombines TRBV5-1 with TRBJ2-2; D is possibly TRBD2 (5 bases). V gave up 1 base and J gave up 7 bases, with 11 bases separating them. Germline-derived CDR1 and CDR2 are SGHRS and YFSETQ. The CDR3 totals 14 residues. CDR3 in DNA: TGCGCCAGCAGCTTGTTGCCTAGCCGCGGGGAGCTGTTTTTT. As protein: CASSLLPSRGELFF.

CDR3 region: CSVSQIAGTEAFF. In DNA form, the CDR3 reads TGCAGCGTATCACAAATAGCCGGGACTGAAGCTTTCTTT. This sequence joins TRBV29-1 and TRBJ1-1; no clear D gene. The CDR3 consists of 13 residues. Germline assignment: CDR1 SQVTM and CDR2 ANQGSEA. The ends were cut back, 6 bases at V and 5 bases at J, with 16 bases in the middle.

The chain recombines TRBV5-1 with TRBJ1-2; unclear D gene. Germline V gene sequence: CDR1 SGHRS, CDR2 YFSETQ. The V end was cut by 0 bases, the J end by 1 base, with 10 bases between. This CDR3 is built from 15 residues. CDR3 sequence: CASSLGAGYNYGYTF. CDR3 in DNA: TGCGCCAGCAGCTTGGGTGCAGGCTATAACTATGGCTACACCTTC.

This clone was observed a few times. V and J are TRBV5-1 and TRBJ2-3; D is undetermined. The CDR3 spans 15 residues. Per germline, CDR1 SGHRS and CDR2 YFSETQ. The V end lost 0 bases, the J end lost 0 bases, and 8 bases lay between the germline ends. CDR3 nucleotide sequence: TGCGCCAGCAGCTTGGATTCAGATAGCACAGATACGCAGTATTTT. It yields the protein CASSLDSDSTDTQYF. The full variable domain, its missing parts supplied by reference TRBV5-1 and TRBJ2-3, is KAGVTQTPRYLIKTRGQQVTLSCSPISGHRSVSWYQQTPGQGLQFLFEYFSETQRNKGNFPGRFSGRQFSNSRSEMNVSTLELGDSALYLCASSLDSDSTDTQYFGPGTRLTVL.

With regard to this clone: At one end, the junction sequence differs from germline, possibly due to a read error. This rearrangement joins TRBV29-1 to TRBJ1-1; D gene uncertain. From germline, CDR1 is SQVTM and CDR2 ANQGSEA. The CDR3 consists of 13 residues. CDR3 DNA: TGCGGCGTTTTATCTCGGGGAGGAACTGAAGCTTTCTTT. Translating gives CGVLSRGGTEAFF.

The genes are TRBV19 and TRBJ2-2, with D unresolved. Germline V lookup: CDR1 LNHDA, CDR2 SQIVND (reference sequence). This CDR3 spans 15 amino acids. V lost 0 bases to trimming and J lost 11 bases, with 16 bases between them. As DNA, the CDR3 is TGTGCCAGTAGTATAGATCCATTCCGGTCTTATGAGCTGTTTTTT. This translates into CASSIDPFRSYELFF.